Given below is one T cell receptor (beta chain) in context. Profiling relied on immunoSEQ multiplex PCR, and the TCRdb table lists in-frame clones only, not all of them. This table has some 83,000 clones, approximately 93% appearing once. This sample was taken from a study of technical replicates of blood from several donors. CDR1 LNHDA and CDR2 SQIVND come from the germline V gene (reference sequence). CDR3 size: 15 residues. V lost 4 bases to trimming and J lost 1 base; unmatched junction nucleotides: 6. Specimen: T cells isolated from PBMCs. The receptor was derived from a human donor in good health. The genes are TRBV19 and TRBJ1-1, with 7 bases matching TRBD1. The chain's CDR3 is CASSTPWTGNTEAFF. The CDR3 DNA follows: TGTGCCAGTAGTACCCCATGGACAGGGAACACTGAAGCTTTCTTT.